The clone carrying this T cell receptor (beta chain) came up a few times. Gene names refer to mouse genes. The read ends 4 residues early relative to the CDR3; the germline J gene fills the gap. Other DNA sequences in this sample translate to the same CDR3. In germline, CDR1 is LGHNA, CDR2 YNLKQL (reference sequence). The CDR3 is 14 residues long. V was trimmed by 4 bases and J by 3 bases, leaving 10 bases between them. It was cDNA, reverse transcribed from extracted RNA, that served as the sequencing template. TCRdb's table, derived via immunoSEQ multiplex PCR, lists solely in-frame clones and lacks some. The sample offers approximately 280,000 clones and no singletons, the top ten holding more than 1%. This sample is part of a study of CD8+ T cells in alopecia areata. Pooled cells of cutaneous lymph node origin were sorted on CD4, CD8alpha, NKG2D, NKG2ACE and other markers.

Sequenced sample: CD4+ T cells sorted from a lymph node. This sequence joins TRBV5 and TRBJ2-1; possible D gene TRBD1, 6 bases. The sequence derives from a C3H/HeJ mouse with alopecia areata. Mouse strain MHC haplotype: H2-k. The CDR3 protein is CASSPQGSYAEQFF. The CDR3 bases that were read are TGTGCCAGCAGCCCTCAGGGGAGCTATGCT.